This T cell receptor (beta chain) came from a study of blood T cell repertoires in COVID-19. About the study: COVID-19 samples, acute and convalescent, were from the United States, Italy and Spain.

Method: immunoSEQ multiplex PCR; TCRdb's copy keeps in-frame clones and lacks some. In the table there are 250,000 to 350,000 clones, approximately 86% of which are singletons. V shed 4 bases and J shed 4 bases, with 11 bases lying between them. Germline V CDR1 and CDR2: SGHRS, YFSETQ. This CDR3 is built from 13 residues. Sample: peripheral blood. The sequence derives from a woman in her 70s with COVID-19, enrolled during active disease. The chain has TRBV5-1 and TRBJ1-2; D is undetermined. Here the CDR3 DNA reads TGCGCCAGCAGCCCTCGGGTGGGCTATGGCTACACCTTC. Encoded protein: CASSPRVGYGYTF.